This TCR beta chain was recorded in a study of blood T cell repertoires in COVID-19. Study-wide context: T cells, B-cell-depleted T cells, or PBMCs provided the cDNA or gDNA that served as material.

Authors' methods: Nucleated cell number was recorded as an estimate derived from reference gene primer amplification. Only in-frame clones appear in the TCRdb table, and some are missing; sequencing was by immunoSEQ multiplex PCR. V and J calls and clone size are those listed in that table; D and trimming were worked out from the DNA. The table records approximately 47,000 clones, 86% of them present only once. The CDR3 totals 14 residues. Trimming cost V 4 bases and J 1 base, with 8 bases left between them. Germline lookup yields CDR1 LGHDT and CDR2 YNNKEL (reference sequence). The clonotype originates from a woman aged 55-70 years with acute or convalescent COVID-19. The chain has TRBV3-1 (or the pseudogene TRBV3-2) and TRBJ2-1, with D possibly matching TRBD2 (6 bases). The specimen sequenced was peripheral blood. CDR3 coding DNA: TGTGCCAGCAGCCTCGGGAGTTCCTACAATGAGCAGTTCTTC. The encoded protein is CASSLGSSYNEQFF.